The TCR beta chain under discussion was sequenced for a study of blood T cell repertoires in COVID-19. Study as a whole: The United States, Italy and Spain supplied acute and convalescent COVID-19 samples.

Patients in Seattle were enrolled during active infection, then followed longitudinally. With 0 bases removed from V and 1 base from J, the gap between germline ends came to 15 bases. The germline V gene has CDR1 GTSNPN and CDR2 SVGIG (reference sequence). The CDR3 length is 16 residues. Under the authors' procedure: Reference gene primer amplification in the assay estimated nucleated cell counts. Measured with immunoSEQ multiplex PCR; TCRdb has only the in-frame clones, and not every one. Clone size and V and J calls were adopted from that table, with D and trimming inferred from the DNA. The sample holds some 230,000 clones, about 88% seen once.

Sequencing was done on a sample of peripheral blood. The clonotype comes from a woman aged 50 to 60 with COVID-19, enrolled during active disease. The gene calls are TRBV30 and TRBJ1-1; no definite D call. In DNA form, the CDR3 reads TGTGCCTGGAGTGTACGGCGGGGTAGACCGAACACTGAAGCTTTCTTT. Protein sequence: CAWSVRRGRPNTEAFF.